This entry features one TCR beta chain sequence. Compared with germline, one end of the junction differs, possibly owing to a read error. From roughly 20-30 mg of unsorted bulk tissue, DNA and RNA were co-extracted together. The source of the sample is a study of tumor-infiltrating lymphocytes in primary liver carcinoma. TCR beta cDNA was made from around 520 ng total RNA with a constant-region primer. Each TCR beta library was derived from three nested multiplex PCR rounds that employed slightly modified ARM-PCR. The first two PCR rounds used TRBV1-TRBV30 forward primers with a C-beta reverse primer, around 10 cycles each. In TCRdb, the multiplex PCR reads were re-called with MiXCR into one record per CDR3 protein. The sample includes approximately 24,000 distinct CDR3 sequences, around 84% of them seen just once. The CDR3 has 15 amino acids. Germline V lookup: CDR1 MNHEY, CDR2 SVGEGT.

This clonotype originated in a man aged 35 to 55 with primary liver carcinoma and hepatitis B virus infection. The sequenced sample consisted of liver tumor tissue from sampling region 3. The sample's subset: tumor region T3, left-lateral pole. This chain uses TRBV6-2 or TRBV6-3 with TRBJ2-7; 7 nucleotides line up with TRBD1. In DNA, the CDR3 is TGTGCCTGCAGTTACTATCTAGACAGGGCATATGAGCAGTACTTC. It yields the protein CACSYYLDRAYEQYF.